This is a list of T cell receptor beta chains from one sample in a study of cytomegalovirus exposure and HLA in healthy donors. Clones were read by immunoSEQ multiplex PCR, and TCRdb kept only the in-frame ones, dropping some. Counted here are around 170,000 clones, around 86% occurring once; the ten biggest clones make up roughly 0.73%. Sample: PBMCs. The source of these receptors is a woman aged 18-35 years in good health and CMV-seronegative. Each CDR3 is given with its conserved first and last residue. A D gene is named only where the DNA matches it firmly.

TRBV9	.	TRBJ2-6	CASSVGGVLTSGANVLTF
TRBV11-2	.	TRBJ1-2	CASSLGDYGYTF
TRBV27	TRBD2	TRBJ2-5	CASRGTNQETQYF
TRBV27	.	TRBJ2-7	CASSSSGFLPYEQYF
TRBV27	.	TRBJ2-1	CASSLFPGGGSNEQFF
TRBV27	.	TRBJ2-7	CASSAGFTYEQYF
TRBV6-5	.	TRBJ1-2	CASSPHQQSGYTF
TRBV14	TRBD2	TRBJ2-7	CASSQDRRTSSFAYEQYF
TRBV5-1	.	TRBJ1-1	CASSLDTEAFF
TRBV7-8	.	TRBJ2-7	CASSLLERWNEQYF
TRBV6-5	.	TRBJ1-5	CASRLRGSNQPQHF
TRBV7-2	.	TRBJ2-7	CASSPRQLSSYEQYF
TRBV5-6	.	TRBJ2-7	CASSSPRVESYEQYF
TRBV18	TRBD2	TRBJ2-3	CASSRLAESTDTQYF
TRBV2	.	TRBJ2-7	CASSPDSSYEQYF
TRBV2	TRBD2	TRBJ2-1	CASSEGGRAYNEQFF
TRBV29-1	.	TRBJ2-1	CSDRVYNEQFF
TRBV10-3	TRBD1	TRBJ1-5	CAISVRNEGALGQPQHF
TRBV4-1	.	TRBJ2-1	CASSQPKQGNEQFF
TRBV7-9	TRBD1	TRBJ1-5	CASSHGTGGAYGNQPQHF
TRBV15	TRBD2	TRBJ2-7	CATSRTSGDYEQYF
TRBV18	TRBD1	TRBJ2-5	CASSPRRQGYQETQYF
TRBV5-1	.	TRBJ2-6	CASSLSSGANVLTF
TRBV5-1	.	TRBJ1-1	CASSLGQQNTEAFF
TRBV5-1	.	TRBJ1-2	CASSRGTAGLHNYGYTF
TRBV19	.	TRBJ2-7	CASRREALGSLGEQYF
TRBV6-5	TRBD1	TRBJ1-5	CASSWDSFDQPQHF
TRBV7-3	TRBD2	TRBJ2-2	CASSKGLAANTGELFF
TRBV10-3	.	TRBJ1-1	CAIKDAAWATRSSTEAFF
TRBV2	TRBD1	TRBJ2-2	CASRGQFPISRHGELFF
TRBV10-3	.	TRBJ1-1	CAISESIPGRGAFF
TRBV2	TRBD1	TRBJ1-2	CASSTGHGYTF
TRBV5-1	.	TRBJ2-5	CASSLTVGLEETQYF
TRBV7-2	.	TRBJ2-5	CASSSFDKGQETQYF
TRBV2	TRBD1	TRBJ2-7	CASILQGSYEQYF
TRBV15	TRBD2	TRBJ2-2	CATSRVLGLGVTGELFF
TRBV25-1	TRBD1	TRBJ2-7	CASSDSRQGIYYEQYF
TRBV5-1	TRBD1	TRBJ2-3	CASSDGQGRTDTQYF
TRBV7-8	.	TRBJ1-3	CASSLPGASGNTIYF
TRBV7-8	TRBD2	TRBJ2-3	CASSFSAGGLSTDTQYF
TRBV2	TRBD2	TRBJ2-2	CASSVAGGEGTGELFF
TRBV19	.	TRBJ1-3	CASTTAASGNTIYF
TRBV9	.	TRBJ2-5	CASSVFEREETQYF
TRBV25-1	.	TRBJ1-3	CASSDDSKSGNTIYF
TRBV10-3	.	TRBJ2-3	CAISEGGGADTQYF
TRBV6-5	TRBD2	.	CASSYEAGGPSEQYF
TRBV18	.	TRBJ2-7	CASSPLVPAGEQYF
TRBV6-6	.	TRBJ2-7	CASSHERDTFYEQYF
TRBV7-9	.	TRBJ1-1	CASSLGREGQAFF
TRBV18	.	TRBJ2-1	CASSLTRSSYNEQFF
TRBV19	.	TRBJ1-2	CASYGTTYGYTF
TRBV5-1	TRBD1	TRBJ2-3	CASSGRDRKDTQYF
TRBV15	.	TRBJ2-3	CAASPKGLRTDTQYF
TRBV6-1	TRBD2	TRBJ2-1	CASSDLAGGYNEQFF
TRBV5-1	.	TRBJ1-5	CASSASSDQPQHF